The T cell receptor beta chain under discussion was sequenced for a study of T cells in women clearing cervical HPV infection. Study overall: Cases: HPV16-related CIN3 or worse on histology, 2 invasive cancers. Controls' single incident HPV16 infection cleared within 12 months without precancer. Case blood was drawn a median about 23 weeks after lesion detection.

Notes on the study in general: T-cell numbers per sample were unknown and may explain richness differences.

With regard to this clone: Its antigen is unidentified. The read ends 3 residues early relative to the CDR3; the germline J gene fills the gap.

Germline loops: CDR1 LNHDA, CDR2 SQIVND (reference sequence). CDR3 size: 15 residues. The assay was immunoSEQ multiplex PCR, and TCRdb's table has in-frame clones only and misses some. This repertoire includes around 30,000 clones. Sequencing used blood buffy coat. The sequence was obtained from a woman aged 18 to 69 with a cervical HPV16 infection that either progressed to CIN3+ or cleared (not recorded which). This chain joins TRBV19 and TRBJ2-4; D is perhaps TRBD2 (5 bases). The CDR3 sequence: CASSIYAGSNQPQYF. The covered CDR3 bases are TGTGCCAGTAGTATTTATGCGGGTTCCAATCAGCCT.